These T cell receptor beta chains were read from a single sample in a study of shared clonotypes between healthy human individuals. The protocol was immunoSEQ multiplex PCR, while the TCRdb copy is restricted to in-frame clones and leaves out a portion. The sample has a few million clones; around nine tenths are singletons. Input material: naive CD4+ T cells sorted from blood. The receptors here all came from a man between 18 and 35 years old in good health. Each CDR3 is given with its conserved first and last residue. A D gene is named only where the DNA matches it firmly. Expanded clones get a size class; other rows say once, few or many, or leave the size out.

J gene: TRBJ2-3
V gene: TRBV7-9
clone size: -
D gene: TRBD2
CDR3 DNA: TGTGCCAGCAGCCCCTCGGGGGGGAGCACAGATACGCAGTATTTT
CDR3 protein: CASSPSGGSTDTQYF

J gene: TRBJ1-2
V gene: TRBV5-1
clone size: -
D gene: -
CDR3 DNA: TGCGCCAGCAGCCTCGCGGAGGGCGGCTACACCTTC
CDR3 protein: CASSLAEGGYTF

J gene: TRBJ1-2
V gene: TRBV27
clone size: -
D gene: TRBD1
CDR3 DNA: TGTGCCAGCAGTCCCCGGGACAGGAATGGCTACACCTTC
CDR3 protein: CASSPRDRNGYTF

J gene: TRBJ1-3
V gene: TRBV10-3
clone size: -
D gene: -
CDR3 DNA: TGTGCCATCAGTGACGGACGGGGGGGGCGAGGAAACACCATATATTTT
CDR3 protein: CAISDGRGGRGNTIYF

J gene: TRBJ2-1
V gene: TRBV9
clone size: -
D gene: TRBD2
CDR3 DNA: TGTGCCAGCAGCGTAAGCGGGGGGGGCAGAGATGAGCAGTTCTTC
CDR3 protein: CASSVSGGGRDEQFF

J gene: TRBJ1-2
V gene: TRBV28
clone size: -
D gene: -
CDR3 DNA: TGTGCCAGCAGTTCTCCCGACTATGGCTACACCTTC
CDR3 protein: CASSSPDYGYTF

J gene: TRBJ1-6
V gene: TRBV19
clone size: few
D gene: -
CDR3 DNA: TGTGCCAGCCTCGACAGGATCGGCTCACCCCTCCACTTT
CDR3 protein: CASLDRIGSPLHF

J gene: TRBJ2-7
V gene: TRBV28
clone size: -
D gene: -
CDR3 DNA: TGTGCCAGCAGTACACCGGGGCAGGGTAAAAACGAGCAGTACTTC
CDR3 protein: CASSTPGQGKNEQYF

J gene: TRBJ2-3
V gene: TRBV11-3
clone size: -
D gene: -
CDR3 DNA: TGTGCCAGCAGCGAGAAGGGCATAGGCACAGATACGCAGTATTTT
CDR3 protein: CASSEKGIGTDTQYF

J gene: TRBJ2-5
V gene: TRBV9
clone size: -
D gene: -
CDR3 DNA: TGTGCCAGCAGCGTAGAGGGGTCCCAAGAGACCCAGTACTTC
CDR3 protein: CASSVEGSQETQYF

J gene: TRBJ1-5
V gene: TRBV5-4
clone size: -
D gene: -
CDR3 DNA: TGTGCCAGCAGCTTTGGGGGGGATAGCAATCAGCCCCAGCATTTT
CDR3 protein: CASSFGGDSNQPQHF

J gene: TRBJ1-1
V gene: TRBV29-1
clone size: -
D gene: TRBD1
CDR3 DNA: TGCAGCGTTCACAGGGGGGGAAGTGAAGCTTTCTTT
CDR3 protein: CSVHRGGSEAFF

J gene: TRBJ2-1
V gene: TRBV5-1
clone size: once
D gene: -
CDR3 DNA: TGCGCCAGCAGCTTGGTGGGGAGAAGTGAGCAGTTCTTC
CDR3 protein: CASSLVGRSEQFF

J gene: TRBJ2-7
V gene: TRBV9
clone size: -
D gene: -
CDR3 DNA: TGTGCCAGCAGCCCCCGGGTCGGGGCGGGCGAGCAGTACTTC
CDR3 protein: CASSPRVGAGEQYF

J gene: TRBJ1-1
V gene: TRBV29-1
clone size: -
D gene: -
CDR3 DNA: TGCAGCGTTGAAGAATCAGCTTTCTTT
CDR3 protein: CSVEESAFF

J gene: TRBJ2-1
V gene: TRBV7-8
clone size: once
D gene: TRBD2
CDR3 DNA: TGTGCCAGCAGCCTCCCGGGACTAGCGTTACTCCCCTCCTACAATGAGCAGTTCTTC
CDR3 protein: CASSLPGLALLPSYNEQFF

J gene: TRBJ2-3
V gene: TRBV7-9
clone size: -
D gene: -
CDR3 DNA: TGTGCCAGCAGCCATAACCCCTATTCCACACGGGGTACGCAGTATTTT
CDR3 protein: CASSHNPYSTRGTQYF

J gene: TRBJ2-3
V gene: TRBV7-8
clone size: -
D gene: -
CDR3 DNA: TGTGCCAGCAGCCGGGGCGGGTCGGATACGCAGTATTTT
CDR3 protein: CASSRGGSDTQYF

J gene: TRBJ1-4
V gene: TRBV6-1
clone size: -
D gene: -
CDR3 DNA: TGTGCCAGCACTCCCCGGGACATCTTCATTCCGTTTTTT
CDR3 protein: CASTPRDIFIPFF

J gene: TRBJ2-1
V gene: TRBV5-1
clone size: once
D gene: TRBD1
CDR3 DNA: TGCGCCAGCAGACCGGGACAGATTACCTACTACAATGAGCAGTTCTTC
CDR3 protein: CASRPGQITYYNEQFF

J gene: TRBJ2-3
V gene: TRBV5-4
clone size: -
D gene: TRBD2
CDR3 DNA: TGTGCCAGCAGCTCCGGGGGGAGGGACGAGGATGGGGGAGATACGCAGTATTTT
CDR3 protein: CASSSGGRDEDGGDTQYF

J gene: TRBJ2-3
V gene: TRBV10-2
clone size: -
D gene: -
CDR3 DNA: TGCGCCAGCAGTGACCGGGGGACGACAGATACGCAGTATTTT
CDR3 protein: CASSDRGTTDTQYF

J gene: TRBJ2-1
V gene: TRBV6-6
clone size: once
D gene: -
CDR3 DNA: TGTGCCAGCACCCCGGCTAGCGCTCCTTCCTACAATGAGCAGTTCTTC
CDR3 protein: CASTPASAPSYNEQFF

J gene: TRBJ2-5
V gene: TRBV4-1
clone size: -
D gene: -
CDR3 DNA: TGCGCCAGCAGCCCATTCGGCGTTCAAGAGACCCAGTACTTC
CDR3 protein: CASSPFGVQETQYF

J gene: TRBJ2-1
V gene: TRBV27
clone size: -
D gene: TRBD1
CDR3 DNA: TGTGCCAGCAGGCCGGGACAGGGGTACAATGAGCAGTTCTTC
CDR3 protein: CASRPGQGYNEQFF

J gene: TRBJ2-7
V gene: TRBV7-2
clone size: -
D gene: -
CDR3 DNA: TGTGCCAGCAGCTTGTCCAGGTCCTCCTACGAGCAGTACTTC
CDR3 protein: CASSLSRSSYEQYF

J gene: TRBJ2-7
V gene: TRBV2
clone size: -
D gene: -
CDR3 DNA: TGTGCCAGCAGCGAACAGGGCTACGAGCAGTACTTC
CDR3 protein: CASSEQGYEQYF

J gene: TRBJ2-3
V gene: TRBV6-1
clone size: -
D gene: -
CDR3 DNA: TGTGCCAGCAGTGCCCCATTCTGGCAGTATTTT
CDR3 protein: CASSAPFWQYF

J gene: TRBJ2-4
V gene: TRBV18
clone size: -
D gene: TRBD2
CDR3 DNA: TGTGCCAGCTCACGTGGACTAGGCGACATTCAGTACTTC
CDR3 protein: CASSRGLGDIQYF

J gene: TRBJ2-3
V gene: TRBV21-1
clone size: -
D gene: -
CDR3 DNA: TGTGCCAGCAGCAAAACCGGCCGGCGGGCAGATACGCAGTATTTT
CDR3 protein: CASSKTGRRADTQYF

J gene: TRBJ2-7
V gene: TRBV2
clone size: -
D gene: -
CDR3 DNA: TGTGCCAGCAGTGGCGGGGTCTCCTACGAGCAGTACTTC
CDR3 protein: CASSGGVSYEQYF

J gene: TRBJ1-5
V gene: TRBV29-1
clone size: few
D gene: -
CDR3 DNA: TGCAGCGTTGAAGAGGGGACTAATCAGCCCCAGCATTTT
CDR3 protein: CSVEEGTNQPQHF

J gene: TRBJ2-7
V gene: TRBV6-6
clone size: -
D gene: TRBD1
CDR3 DNA: TGTGCCAGCAGTCCTCCCGGGACAGCCTACGAGCAGTACTTC
CDR3 protein: CASSPPGTAYEQYF